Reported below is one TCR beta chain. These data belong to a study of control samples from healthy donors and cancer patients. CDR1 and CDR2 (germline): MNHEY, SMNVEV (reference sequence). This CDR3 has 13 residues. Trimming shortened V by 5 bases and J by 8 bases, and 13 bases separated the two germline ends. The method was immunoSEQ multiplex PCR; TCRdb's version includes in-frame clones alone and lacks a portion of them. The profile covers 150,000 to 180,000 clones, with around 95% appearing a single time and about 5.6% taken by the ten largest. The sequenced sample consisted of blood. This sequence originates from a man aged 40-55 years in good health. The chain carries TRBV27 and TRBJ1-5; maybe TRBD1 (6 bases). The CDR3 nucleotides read TGTGCCAGCAGTCCCCGGAGGGGGGAGCCCCAGCATTTT. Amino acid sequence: CASSPRRGEPQHF.